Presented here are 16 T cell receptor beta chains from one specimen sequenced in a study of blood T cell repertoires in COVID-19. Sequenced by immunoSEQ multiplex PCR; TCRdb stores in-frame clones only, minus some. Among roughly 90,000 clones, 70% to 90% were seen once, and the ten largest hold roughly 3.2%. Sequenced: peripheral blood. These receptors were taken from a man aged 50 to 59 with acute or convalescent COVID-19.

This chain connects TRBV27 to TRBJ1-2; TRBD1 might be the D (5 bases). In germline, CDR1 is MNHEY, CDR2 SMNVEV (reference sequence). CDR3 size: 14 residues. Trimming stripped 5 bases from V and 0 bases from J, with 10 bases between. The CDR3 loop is CASSPTVANYGYTF. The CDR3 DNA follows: TGTGCCAGCAGTCCGACAGTAGCTAACTATGGCTACACCTTC.

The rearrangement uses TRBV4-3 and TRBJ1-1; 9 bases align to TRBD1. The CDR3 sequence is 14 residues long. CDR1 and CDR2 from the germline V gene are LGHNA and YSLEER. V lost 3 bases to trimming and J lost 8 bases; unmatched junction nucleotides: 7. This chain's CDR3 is CASSHGDRVAEAFF. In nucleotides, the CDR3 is TGCGCCAGCAGCCACGGGGACAGGGTGGCGGAAGCTTTCTTT.

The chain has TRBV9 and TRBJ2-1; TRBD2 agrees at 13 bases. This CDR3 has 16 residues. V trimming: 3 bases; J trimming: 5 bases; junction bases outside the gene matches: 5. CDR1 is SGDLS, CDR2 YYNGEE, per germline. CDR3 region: CASSDRTSGSHNEQFF. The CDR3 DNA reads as TGTGCCAGCAGCGACCGGACTAGCGGGAGTCACAATGAGCAGTTCTTC.

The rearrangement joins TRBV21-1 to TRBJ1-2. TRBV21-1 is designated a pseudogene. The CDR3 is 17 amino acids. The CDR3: CASIYDEGGSGTYGYTF. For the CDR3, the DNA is TGTGCCAGCATCTACGACGAGGGTGGTTCGGGTACCTATGGCTACACCTTC.

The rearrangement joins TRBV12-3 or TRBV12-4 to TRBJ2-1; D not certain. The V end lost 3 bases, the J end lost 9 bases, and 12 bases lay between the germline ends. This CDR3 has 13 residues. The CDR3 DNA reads TGTGCCAGCAGTTTTTCTCTCTTTAGTGAGCAGTTCTTC. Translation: CASSFSLFSEQFF.

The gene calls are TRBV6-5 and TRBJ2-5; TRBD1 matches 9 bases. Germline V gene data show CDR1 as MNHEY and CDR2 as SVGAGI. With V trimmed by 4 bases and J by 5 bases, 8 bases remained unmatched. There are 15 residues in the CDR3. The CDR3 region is CASSLGTGPQETQYF. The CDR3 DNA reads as TGTGCCAGCAGTTTGGGGACAGGGCCCCAGGAGACCCAGTACTTC.

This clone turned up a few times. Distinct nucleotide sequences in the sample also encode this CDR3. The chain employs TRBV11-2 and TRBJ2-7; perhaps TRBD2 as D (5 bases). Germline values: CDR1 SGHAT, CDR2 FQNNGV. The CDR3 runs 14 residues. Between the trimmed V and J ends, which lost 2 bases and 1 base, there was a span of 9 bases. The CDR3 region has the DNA TGTGCCAGCAGCTTATTACGGGGTTCCTACGAGCAGTACTTC. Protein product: CASSLLRGSYEQYF.

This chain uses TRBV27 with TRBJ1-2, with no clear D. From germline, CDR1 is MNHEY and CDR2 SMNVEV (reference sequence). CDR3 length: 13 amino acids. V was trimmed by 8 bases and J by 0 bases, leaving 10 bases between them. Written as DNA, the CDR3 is TGTGCCAGCGCCGAGCCGCCTAACTATGGCTACACCTTC. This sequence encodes CASAEPPNYGYTF.

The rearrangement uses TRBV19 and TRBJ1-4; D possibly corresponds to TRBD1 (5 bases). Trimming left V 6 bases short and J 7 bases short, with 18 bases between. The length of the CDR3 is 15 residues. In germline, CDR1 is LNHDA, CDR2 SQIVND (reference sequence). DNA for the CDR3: TGTGCCAGTAGCAAACTCCGCGGGGCCATTGAAAAACTGTTTTTT. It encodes CASSKLRGAIEKLFF.

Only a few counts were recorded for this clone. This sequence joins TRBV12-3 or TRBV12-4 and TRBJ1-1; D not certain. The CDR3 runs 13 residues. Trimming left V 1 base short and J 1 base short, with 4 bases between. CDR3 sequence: CASSLVQNTEAFF. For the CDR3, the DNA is TGTGCCAGCAGTTTAGTCCAGAACACTGAAGCTTTCTTT.

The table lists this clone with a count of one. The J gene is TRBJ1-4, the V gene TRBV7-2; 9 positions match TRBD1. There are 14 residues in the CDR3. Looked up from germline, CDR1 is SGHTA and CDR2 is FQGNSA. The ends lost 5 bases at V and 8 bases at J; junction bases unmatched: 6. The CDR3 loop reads CASSPGQGEEKLFF. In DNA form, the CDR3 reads TGTGCCAGCAGCCCGGGACAGGGAGAAGAAAAACTGTTTTTT.

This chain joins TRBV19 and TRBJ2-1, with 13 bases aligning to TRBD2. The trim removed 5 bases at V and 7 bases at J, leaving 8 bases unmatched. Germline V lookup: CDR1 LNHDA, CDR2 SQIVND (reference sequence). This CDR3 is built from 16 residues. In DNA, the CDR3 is TGTGCCAGTAGTGCACCGGGACTAGCGGGATCGAATGAGCAGTTCTTC. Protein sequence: CASSAPGLAGSNEQFF.

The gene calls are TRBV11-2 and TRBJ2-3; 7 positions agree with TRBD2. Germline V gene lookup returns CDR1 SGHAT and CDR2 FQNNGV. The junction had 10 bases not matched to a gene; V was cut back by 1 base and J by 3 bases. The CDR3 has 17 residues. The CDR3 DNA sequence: TGTGCCAGCAGCTTAGGGGTGATTAGCGGGTATACAGATACGCAGTATTTT. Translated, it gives CASSLGVISGYTDTQYF.

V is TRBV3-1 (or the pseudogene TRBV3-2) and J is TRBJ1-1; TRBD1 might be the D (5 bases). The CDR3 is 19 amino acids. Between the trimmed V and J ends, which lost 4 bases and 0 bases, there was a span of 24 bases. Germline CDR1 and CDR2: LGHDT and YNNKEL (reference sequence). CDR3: CASSLVLGQGFRLNTEAFF. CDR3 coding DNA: TGTGCCAGCAGCCTCGTTTTGGGCCAGGGATTTCGTTTGAACACTGAAGCTTTCTTT.

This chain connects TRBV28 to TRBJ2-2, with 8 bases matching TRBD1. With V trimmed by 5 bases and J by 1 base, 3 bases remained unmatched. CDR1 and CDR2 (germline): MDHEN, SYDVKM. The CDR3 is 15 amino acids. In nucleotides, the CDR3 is TGTGCCAGCAGTGCGGACAGGGTGAACACCGGGGAGCTGTTTTTT. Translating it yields CASSADRVNTGELFF. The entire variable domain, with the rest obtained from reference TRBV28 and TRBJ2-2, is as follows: DVKVTQSSRYLVKRTGEKVFLECVQDMDHENMFWYRQDPGLGLRLIYFSYDVKMKEKGDIPEGYSVSREKKERFSLILESASTNQTSMYLCASSADRVNTGELFFGEGSRLTVL.

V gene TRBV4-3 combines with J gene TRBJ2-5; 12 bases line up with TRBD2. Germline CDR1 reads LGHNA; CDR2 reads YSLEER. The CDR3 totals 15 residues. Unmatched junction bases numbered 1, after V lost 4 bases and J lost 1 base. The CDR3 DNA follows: TGCGCCAGCAGCCCTAGCGGGGGGGCCCAAGAGACCCAGTACTTC. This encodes CASSPSGGAQETQYF.